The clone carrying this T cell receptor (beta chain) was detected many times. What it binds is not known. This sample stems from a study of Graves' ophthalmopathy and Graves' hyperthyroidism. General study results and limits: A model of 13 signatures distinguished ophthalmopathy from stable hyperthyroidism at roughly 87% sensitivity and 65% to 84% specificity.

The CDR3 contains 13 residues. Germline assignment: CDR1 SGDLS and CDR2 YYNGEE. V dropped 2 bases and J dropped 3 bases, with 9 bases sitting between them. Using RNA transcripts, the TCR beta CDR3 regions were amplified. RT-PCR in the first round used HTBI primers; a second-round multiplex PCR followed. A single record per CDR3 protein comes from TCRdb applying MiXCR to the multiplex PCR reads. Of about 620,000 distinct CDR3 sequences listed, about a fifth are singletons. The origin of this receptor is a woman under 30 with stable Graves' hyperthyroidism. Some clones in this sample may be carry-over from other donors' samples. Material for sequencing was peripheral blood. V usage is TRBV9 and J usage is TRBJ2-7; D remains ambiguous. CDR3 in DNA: TGTGCCAGCAGCGTTTTGGTGGGCTACGAGCAGTACTTC. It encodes CASSVLVGYEQYF.